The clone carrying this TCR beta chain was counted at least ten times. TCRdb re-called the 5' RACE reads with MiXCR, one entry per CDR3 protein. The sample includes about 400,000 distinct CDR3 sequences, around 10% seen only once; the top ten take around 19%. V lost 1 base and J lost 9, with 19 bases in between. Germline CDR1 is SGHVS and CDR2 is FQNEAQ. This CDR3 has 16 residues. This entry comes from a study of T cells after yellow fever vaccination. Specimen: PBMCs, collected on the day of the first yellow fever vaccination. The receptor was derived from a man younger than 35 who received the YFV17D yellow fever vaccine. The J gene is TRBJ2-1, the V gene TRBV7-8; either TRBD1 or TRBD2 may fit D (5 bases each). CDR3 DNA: TGTGCCAGCAGCTTAGGCTTGGGGGAATACCGGGGTGAGCAGTTCTTC. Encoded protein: CASSLGLGEYRGEQFF.